These 5 T cell receptor beta chains were sequenced from one sample in a study of T cells in localized non-small cell lung cancer (TCRdb year 2020). Library preparation used the immunoSEQ multiplex PCR assay. Here the immuneACCESS table is served through TCRdb, limited to in-frame sequences with V and J called. Missing clones are a known gap in these copies; in checked studies unresolved V genes cover under half, and the rest lacks a known reason. The sample table records under 35,000 clones; roughly 80% of these occur just once. Approximately 31% of the sample goes to the ten largest clones. The sequencing used peripheral blood, collected before any cancer treatment. The receptors were gathered from a male donor at least 60 years old with stage II squamous cell lung carcinoma.

The rearrangement uses TRBV6-5 and TRBJ1-1; D ambiguous. V lost 4 bases, J lost 0 bases, and 9 bases lay in between. Looked up from germline, CDR1 is MNHEY and CDR2 is SVGAGI. The CDR3 is 14 residues long. The CDR3 sequence: CASSWVGMNTEAFF. In nucleotides, the CDR3 is TGTGCCAGCAGTTGGGTGGGGATGAACACTGAAGCTTTCTTT.

The chain recombines TRBV7-8 with TRBJ2-7; maybe TRBD2 (6 bases). This CDR3 has 14 amino acids. Germline CDR1 and CDR2: SGHVS and FQNEAQ. V lost 5 bases and J lost 4, with 15 bases in between. The CDR3: CASSLRDLPYEQYF. The CDR3 DNA reads TGTGCCAGCAGCCTCCGGGACTTACCTTACGAGCAGTACTTC.

The V gene is TRBV5-6, the J gene TRBJ2-1, with D unclear. V was cut by 3 bases and J by 2 bases, with 15 bases left in between. In germline, CDR1 is SGHDT, CDR2 YYEEEE. The CDR3 spans 16 residues. The CDR3 bases are TGTGCCAGCAGCTCTCGTAGTAGCAGCCCCTACAATGAGCAGTTCTTC. Amino acids: CASSSRSSSPYNEQFF. Full variable domain (rest looked up from reference TRBV5-6 and TRBJ2-1): DAGVTQSPTHLIKTRGQQVTLRCSPKSGHDTVSWYQQALGQGPQFIFQYYEEEERQRGNFPDRFSGHQFPNYSSELNVNALLLGDSALYLCASSSRSSSPYNEQFFGPGTRLTVL.

The chain employs TRBV6-5 and TRBJ1-2; D is unclear. This CDR3 is built from 11 residues. Germline V gives CDR1 MNHEY, CDR2 SVGAGI. Trimming removed 6 bases from V and 10 bases from J, with 12 bases in between. The CDR3 reads CASSITSVYTF. In DNA, the CDR3 is TGTGCCAGCAGCATTACATCGGTCTACACCTTC.

In nucleotides, the CDR3 is TGTGCCAGCAGCCCCGTGTTCGCGGGGGCCTACACTGAAGCTTTCTTT. It is translated as CASSPVFAGAYTEAFF. The chain couples TRBV27 to TRBJ1-1; a possible D gene is TRBD1 (6 bases). Germline values: CDR1 MNHEY, CDR2 SMNVEV (reference sequence). The CDR3 has 16 residues. Trimming cost V 6 bases and J 3 bases, with 20 bases left between them.